The 23 T cell receptor beta chains presented below share a single source sample, sequenced in a study of cytomegalovirus exposure and HLA in healthy donors. The PCR used 60 Vbeta and 13 Jbeta primers. Libraries were prepared by immunoSEQ multiplex PCR; TCRdb keeps only in-frame clonotypes and omits some of them. Of about 140,000 clones listed, around 77% are singletons. Specimen: PBMCs. All receptors derive from a man aged 30-40 years in good health and CMV-seronegative.

This chain joins TRBV6-5 and TRBJ1-2; 10 bases agree with TRBD1. CDR3 length: 15 residues. Germline V gene sequence: CDR1 MNHEY, CDR2 SVGAGI. V gave up 5 bases and J gave up 4 bases; unmatched junction bases: 7. CDR3 coding DNA: TGTGCCAGCAGTCCCGACAGGGGGCAGAGCTATGGCTACACCTTC. It translates to CASSPDRGQSYGYTF.

This clone was counted between two and nine times. The V and J genes are TRBV10-3 and TRBJ1-4, with TRBD1 matching 10 bases. V shed 10 bases and J 8 bases; nucleotides not matched to a gene: 7. The CDR3 is made up of 13 amino acids. Germline values: CDR1 ENHRY, CDR2 SYGVKD. The DNA for the CDR3 is TGTGCCACGTCGGGACAGGGGAGAGAAAAACTGTTTTTT. This codes for CATSGQGREKLFF.

The J gene is TRBJ1-1, the V gene TRBV30; tentative D call: TRBD1 (6 bases). This CDR3 comprises 13 residues. Germline CDR1 reads GTSNPN; CDR2 reads SVGIG (reference sequence). The ends were cut back, 5 bases at V and 2 bases at J, with 12 bases in the middle. The CDR3 region is CAWGSGDNTEAFF. The CDR3 DNA reads TGTGCCTGGGGTTCAGGGGACAACACTGAAGCTTTCTTT.

This clone was seen only a few times. The V gene is TRBV7-9, the J gene TRBJ2-3, with D perhaps TRBD2 (6 bases). The V gene's germline CDR1 is SEHNR and CDR2 FQNEAQ (reference sequence). Trimming removed 1 base at V and 1 base at J, with 9 bases between. The CDR3 contains 15 residues. The CDR3 coding sequence is TGTGCCAGCAGCTTAGTAGCTAGCGGCACAGATACGCAGTATTTT. Its protein product is CASSLVASGTDTQYF.

J is TRBJ1-3 and V is TRBV7-9; D might be TRBD1 (5 bases). This CDR3 has 15 amino acids. Trimming removed 6 bases at V and 0 bases at J, with 12 bases between. Germline V lookup: CDR1 SEHNR, CDR2 FQNEAQ (reference sequence). CDR3 coding DNA: TGTGCCAGCAGGCAAACAGGAACCTCTGGAAACACCATATATTTT. This codes for CASRQTGTSGNTIYF. The entire variable domain, with the rest obtained from reference TRBV7-9 and TRBJ1-3, is as follows: DTGVSQNPRHKITKRGQNVTFRCDPISEHNRLYWYRQTLGQGPEFLTYFQNEAQLEKSRLLSDRFSAERPKGSFSTLEIQRTEQGDSAMYLCASRQTGTSGNTIYFGEGSWLTVV.

This chain joins TRBV5-1 and TRBJ2-7, with 13 bases aligning to TRBD2. Looked up from germline, CDR1 is SGHRS and CDR2 is YFSETQ. This CDR3 spans 15 amino acids. V trimming: 4 bases; J trimming: 5 bases; junction bases outside the gene matches: 6. The CDR3 DNA reads as TGCGCCAGCAGCCAGGGACTAGCGGGACGCGACGAGCAGTACTTC. Residues: CASSQGLAGRDEQYF.

V gene TRBV7-3 combines with J gene TRBJ2-5, with 8 bases identical to TRBD2. CDR1 is SGHTA and CDR2 is FQGTGA in the germline V gene. The CDR3 totals 15 residues. Trimming at V came to 4 bases and at J to 1 base, leaving 5 bases not matched to a gene. The CDR3, as DNA: TGTGCCAGCAGCTCAGTTAGCGGGGCCCAAGAGACCCAGTACTTC. Its protein is CASSSVSGAQETQYF.

The CDR3 sequence: CASSEPGLPYEQYF. CDR3 in DNA: TGTGCCAGCAGTGAGCCAGGGTTACCCTACGAGCAGTACTTC. The chain recombines TRBV6-1 with TRBJ2-7, with D tentatively TRBD1 (5 bases). CDR1 and CDR2 from the germline V gene are MNHNS and SASEGT. CDR3 length: 14 amino acids. Trimming removed 3 bases from V and 2 bases from J, with 11 bases in between.

This sequence joins TRBV30 and TRBJ2-1, with D hard to call. Trimming took off 0 bases at V and 12 bases at J, with 9 bases between the two ends. Germline lookup yields CDR1 GTSNPN and CDR2 SVGIG (reference sequence). The CDR3 contains 11 residues. The CDR3 nucleotides read TGTGCCTGGAGTGTTAGCCGTGCGCAGTTCTTC. Protein product: CAWSVSRAQFF. The full variable domain, its missing parts supplied by reference TRBV30 and TRBJ2-1, is SQTIHQWPATLVQPVGSPLSLECTVEGTSNPNLYWYRQAAGRGLQLLFYSVGIGQISSEVPQNLSASRPQDRQFILSSKKLLLSDSGFYLCAWSVSRAQFFGPGTRLTVL.

V gene TRBV7-6 combines with J gene TRBJ2-1; no firm D call. CDR1 is SGHVS and CDR2 is FNYEAQ in the germline V gene. The V end was cut by 2 bases, the J end by 7 bases, with 12 bases between. The CDR3 loop spans 14 amino acids. DNA of the CDR3: TGTGCCAGCAGCTTAAAGCCCCGGGTGAATGAGCAGTTCTTC. This encodes CASSLKPRVNEQFF.

The genes are TRBV7-9 and TRBJ1-2, with D hard to call. This CDR3 is 14 amino acids long. The V gene lost 1 base and the J gene lost 2 bases, with 8 bases spanning the gap. Germline-derived CDR1 and CDR2 are SEHNR and FQNEAQ (reference sequence). The CDR3 loop is CASSLVPGNYGYTF. The CDR3 nucleotides are TGTGCCAGCAGCTTAGTGCCAGGAAACTATGGCTACACCTTC.

The chain carries TRBV6-1 and TRBJ2-5; possibly TRBD1 for D (6 bases). V shed 7 bases and J shed 5 bases, with 11 bases lying between them. CDR1 and CDR2 (germline): MNHNS, SASEGT. The CDR3 covers 12 residues. The chain's CDR3 is CASTFQGETQYF. The DNA for the CDR3 is TGTGCCAGCACTTTTCAGGGGGAGACCCAGTACTTC.

The chain uses TRBV9 and TRBJ2-1; the match to TRBD2 covers 11 bases. V lost 3 bases and J lost 7; bases outside the gene matches: 9. Germline CDR1 and CDR2: SGDLS and YYNGEE. The CDR3 runs to 16 residues. The DNA for the CDR3 is TGTGCCAGCAGCGCTAAAACTAGCGGGAGTCGGAATGAGCAGTTCTTC. The encoded protein is CASSAKTSGSRNEQFF.

This clone has just one count. The chain employs TRBV20-1 and TRBJ1-1; unclear D gene. This CDR3 is built from 11 residues. The V end was cut by 2 bases, the J end by 7 bases, with 8 bases between. Germline V gives CDR1 DFQATT, CDR2 SNEGSKA (reference sequence). CDR3 in DNA: TGCAGTGCTAGAATCCCAGGTGAAGCTTTCTTT. Translated: CSARIPGEAFF.

The chain recombines TRBV7-3 with TRBJ2-5; no clear D gene. The V and J ends lost 3 bases and 6 bases respectively, with 11 bases between them. The CDR3 loop spans 13 amino acids. Germline CDR1 SGHTA, CDR2 FQGTGA. The CDR3: CASSLGQAKTQYF. CDR3 bases: TGTGCCAGCAGCTTGGGTCAGGCGAAGACCCAGTACTTC.

The rearrangement uses TRBV7-6 and TRBJ2-7; D not resolved. Trimming removed 5 bases at V and 2 bases at J, with 10 bases between. Germline CDR1 reads SGHVS; CDR2 reads FNYEAQ. The CDR3 runs to 13 residues. The DNA for the CDR3 is TGTGCCAGCAGCCCTAGTTCAGCCTACGAGCAGTACTTC. Translating it yields CASSPSSAYEQYF. The full variable domain, with the rest looked up from reference TRBV7-6 and TRBJ2-7, is GAGVSQSPRYKVTKRGQDVALRCDPISGHVSLYWYRQALGQGPEFLTYFNYEAQQDKSGLPNDRFSAERPEGSISTLTIQRTEQRDSAMYRCASSPSSAYEQYFGPGTRLTVT.

CDR3 sequence: CASSPFSGLGGDTQYF. The CDR3 DNA sequence: TGTGCCAGCAGCCCATTCTCTGGACTAGGGGGAGATACGCAGTATTTT. The rearrangement uses TRBV7-9 and TRBJ2-3; D may be TRBD2 (7 bases). The length of the CDR3 is 16 residues. Germline V gene lookup returns CDR1 SEHNR and CDR2 FQNEAQ (reference sequence). The V gene lost 5 bases and the J gene lost 5 bases, with 20 bases spanning the gap.

V is TRBV6-5 and J is TRBJ2-7, with D possibly being TRBD2 (5 bases). Germline assignment: CDR1 MNHEY and CDR2 SVGAGI. This CDR3 spans 15 amino acids. Trimming took off 0 bases at V and 0 bases at J, with 9 bases between the two ends. The CDR3 region has the DNA TGTGCCAGCAGTTACTCGGCGGGTCTCTCCTACGAGCAGTACTTC. This sequence encodes CASSYSAGLSYEQYF.

This chain joins TRBV7-2 and TRBJ2-2; D is perhaps TRBD1 (6 bases). V was shortened by 6 bases and J by 3 bases, with 20 bases between the two germline ends. This CDR3 is built from 17 residues. Germline values: CDR1 SGHTA, CDR2 FQGNSA. The CDR3 DNA reads as TGTGCCAGCAGATCGCGAAGGGCTAGACAGGACACCGGGGAGCTGTTTTTT. The encoded protein is CASRSRRARQDTGELFF.

This clone was counted a few times. CDR3 bases: TGTGCCAGCAGCTCCGCAGAGGGTTGGACTAATGAAAAACTGTTTTTT. It yields the protein CASSSAEGWTNEKLFF. The chain employs TRBV11-2 and TRBJ1-4, with D uncertain. V dropped 4 bases and J dropped 2 bases, with 14 bases sitting between them. The CDR3 totals 16 residues. Germline loops: CDR1 SGHAT, CDR2 FQNNGV.

V and J are TRBV27 and TRBJ1-1; 7 bases match TRBD1. CDR3 length: 14 residues. Trimming took 4 bases from V and 0 from J; bases not matched to a gene: 2. In germline, CDR1 is MNHEY, CDR2 SMNVEV (reference sequence). CDR3 residues: CASSWTGVNTEAFF. The CDR3 region has the DNA TGTGCCAGCAGTTGGACAGGAGTGAACACTGAAGCTTTCTTT.

The rearrangement joins TRBV5-1 to TRBJ1-1; TRBD1 might be the D (6 bases). The V end was cut by 5 bases, the J end by 2 bases, with 13 bases between. CDR3 length: 14 residues. In germline, CDR1 is SGHRS, CDR2 YFSETQ. The CDR3 spells CASRRGGINTEAFF. In nucleotides, the CDR3 is TGCGCCAGCAGGAGGGGGGGCATAAACACTGAAGCTTTCTTT.

The genes are TRBV19 and TRBJ2-1, with 13 nucleotides matching TRBD2. V shed 3 bases, J shed 4 bases, and the junction held 9 bases outside the gene matches. This CDR3 has 18 residues. CDR1 is LNHDA, CDR2 SQIVND, per germline (reference sequence). The CDR3 DNA sequence: TGTGCCAGTAGTATCTTACTAGCGGGAGGGGGGTATTACAATGAGCAGTTCTTC. It translates to CASSILLAGGGYYNEQFF.